One and the same sample provided the 13 T cell receptor beta chains below, sequenced in a study of blood T cell repertoires in COVID-19 (dated by TCRdb to the early 2020s). Library method: the immunoSEQ multiplex PCR assay. TCRdb re-hosts the immuneACCESS table, in-frame sequences only. Its copies lack some clones; in the studies checked, an unresolved V gene accounts for under half of them, and the cause for the rest is not known. The sample profile shows about 110,000 clones; around 86% of them were found once. The ten largest make up 4% to 5.5% of the sample. The sequencing sample was made of peripheral blood. The receptors shown here come from a man aged 35 to 55 with acute or convalescent COVID-19.

This chain uses TRBV12-2 with TRBJ1-1; the D call TRBD1 from the table was never checked on the DNA. TRBV12-2 is marked as a pseudogene. This CDR3 is built from 17 residues. Here the CDR3 DNA reads TGTGCAAGTCCTCGGACACCAAGGGTCCGTATGAACACTGAAGCTTTCTTT. It is translated as CASPRTPRVRMNTEAFF.

The rearrangement links TRBV30 to TRBJ1-3, with 7 bases identical to TRBD1. Germline lookup yields CDR1 GTSNPN and CDR2 SVGIG (reference sequence). CDR3 length equals 13 residues. V lost 4 bases, J lost 8 bases, and 8 bases stayed unmatched. DNA for the CDR3: TGTGCCTGGAACCAGGGGGTAAAGGACACCATATATTTT. It codes for CAWNQGVKDTIYF.

The chain combines TRBV9 with TRBJ2-3; 9 bases align to TRBD2. Germline V gives CDR1 SGDLS, CDR2 YYNGEE. The CDR3 extends over 18 amino acids. Trimming removed 1 base from V and 1 base from J; junction bases left unmatched: 10. CDR3 region: CASSVSGASGDGTDTQYF. The CDR3 bases are TGTGCCAGCAGCGTATCGGGGGCTAGCGGGGACGGCACAGATACGCAGTATTTT.

This chain uses TRBV7-9 with TRBJ2-5; 7 bases line up with TRBD1. The CDR3 is made up of 15 amino acids. V lost 3 bases and J lost 2; bases outside the gene matches: 6. Germline CDR1 is SEHNR and CDR2 is FQNEAQ (reference sequence). CDR3 region: CASSFPEGAQETQYF. The CDR3 bases are TGTGCCAGCAGCTTCCCCGAGGGGGCGCAAGAGACCCAGTACTTC.

This rearrangement joins TRBV5-4 to TRBJ2-1; TRBD2 agrees at 15 bases. Trimming at V came to 4 bases and at J to 8 bases, leaving 13 bases not matched to a gene. Per the germline V gene, CDR1 is SGHNT and CDR2 is YYREEE (reference sequence). This CDR3 spans 18 amino acids. CDR3 in amino acids: CASSAGVGLAGGRDEQFF. CDR3 in DNA: TGTGCCAGCAGCGCTGGTGTAGGACTAGCGGGAGGGCGGGATGAGCAGTTCTTC.

The CDR3 reads CATVLLTGNGQPQHF. Written as DNA, the CDR3 is TGTGCCACCGTCCTACTAACAGGGAACGGTCAGCCCCAGCATTTT. This chain links TRBV6-5 with TRBJ1-5, with a possible D match to TRBD1 (6 bases). CDR1 is MNHEY and CDR2 is SVGAGI in the germline V gene. The CDR3 has 15 residues. V was trimmed by 10 bases and J by 6 bases, leaving 22 bases between them.

The chain joins TRBV6-5 to TRBJ1-4; D not resolved. The V gene lost 5 bases and the J gene lost 8 bases, with 18 bases spanning the gap. The CDR3 totals 15 residues. Per the germline V gene, CDR1 is MNHEY and CDR2 is SVGAGI. The CDR3 region is CASSTNRVSDEKLFF. In nucleotides, the CDR3 is TGTGCCAGCAGTACGAACCGGGTTTCAGACGAAAAACTGTTTTTT.

The V and J genes are TRBV20-1 and TRBJ2-5, with 8 bases that match TRBD1. The V gene's germline CDR1 is DFQATT and CDR2 SNEGSKA (reference sequence). V was clipped by 3 bases and J by 3 bases; unmatched bases: 9. The CDR3 runs 15 residues. The CDR3 protein is CSASPPLTGEETQYF. As DNA, the CDR3 is TGCAGTGCTAGTCCCCCCCTGACAGGGGAAGAGACCCAGTACTTC.

The chain carries TRBV6-2 or TRBV6-3 and TRBJ2-2; 7 bases agree with TRBD2. Germline CDR1 MNHEY, CDR2 SVGEGT. The CDR3 extends over 14 amino acids. V shed 6 bases and J 6 bases; nucleotides not matched to a gene: 7. CDR3: CASSGLVHAGELFF. The CDR3 DNA sequence: TGTGCCAGCAGCGGACTAGTTCACGCCGGGGAGCTGTTTTTT.

V gene TRBV15 combines with J gene TRBJ1-3, with no clear D. Germline CDR1 is LNHNV and CDR2 is YYDKDF (reference sequence). There are 15 residues in the CDR3. V dropped 1 base and J dropped 4 bases, with 11 bases sitting between them. The CDR3 reads CATSRAGLAGNTIYF. The CDR3 coding sequence is TGTGCCACCAGCAGAGCAGGACTGGCGGGAAACACCATATATTTT.

The J gene is TRBJ1-6, the V gene TRBV4-2, with D perhaps TRBD1 (6 bases). Germline assignment: CDR1 LGHNA and CDR2 YNFKEQ. The CDR3 runs 17 residues. V lost 0 bases and J 8 bases, leaving 17 bases between the germline ends. As DNA, the CDR3 is TGTGCCAGCAGCCAAGATAGTCGGCGGCAGGGGTATTCACCCCTCCACTTT. This sequence encodes CASSQDSRRQGYSPLHF.

This sequence joins TRBV23-1 and TRBJ1-5, with D tentatively TRBD1 (5 bases). TRBV23-1 belongs to the ORF category, with a function that is uncertain. V was shortened by 0 bases and J by 0 bases, with 18 bases between the two germline ends. This CDR3 has 19 residues. DNA of the CDR3: TGCGCCAGCAGTCAATCATGCGGGGCGGACAACATTAGCAATCAGCCCCAGCATTTT. The encoded protein is CASSQSCGADNISNQPQHF.

The rearrangement uses TRBV24-1 and TRBJ1-1; D unresolved. V was trimmed by 10 bases and J by 0 bases, leaving 17 bases between them. The germline V gene has CDR1 KGHDR and CDR2 SFDVKD. The CDR3 contains 15 residues. CDR3 sequence: CATIRPRQMNTEAFF. CDR3 nucleotide sequence: TGTGCCACGATCCGACCGCGACAAATGAACACTGAAGCTTTCTTT.